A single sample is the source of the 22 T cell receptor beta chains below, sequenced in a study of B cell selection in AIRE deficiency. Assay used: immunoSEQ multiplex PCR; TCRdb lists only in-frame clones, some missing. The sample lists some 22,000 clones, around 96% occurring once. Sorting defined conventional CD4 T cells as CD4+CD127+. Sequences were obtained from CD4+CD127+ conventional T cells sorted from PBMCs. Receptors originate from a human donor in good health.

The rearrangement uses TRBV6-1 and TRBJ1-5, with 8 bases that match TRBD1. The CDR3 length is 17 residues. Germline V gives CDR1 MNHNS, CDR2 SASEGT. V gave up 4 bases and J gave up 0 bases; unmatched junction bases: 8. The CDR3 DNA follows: TGTGCCAGCAGTGGACAGGGGACAATGAATAGCAATCAGCCCCAGCATTTT. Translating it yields CASSGQGTMNSNQPQHF.

This CDR3 is CASGRSSGGLYNEQFF. As DNA, the CDR3 is TGTGCTAGTGGTCGATCTAGCGGGGGGCTGTACAATGAGCAGTTCTTC. The chain links TRBV12-5 to TRBJ2-1; TRBD2 matches at 11 bases. The CDR3 spans 16 residues. Trimming cost V 5 bases and J 4 bases; bases outside gene matches: 7. The germline gives CDR1 LGHNT, CDR2 FRNRAP.

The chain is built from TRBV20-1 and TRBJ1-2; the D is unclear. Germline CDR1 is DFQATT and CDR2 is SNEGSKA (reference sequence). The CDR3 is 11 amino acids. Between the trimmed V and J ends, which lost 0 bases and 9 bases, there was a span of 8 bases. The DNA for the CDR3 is TGCAGTGCTAGAGATCGGGTGAGCTACACCTTC. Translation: CSARDRVSYTF.

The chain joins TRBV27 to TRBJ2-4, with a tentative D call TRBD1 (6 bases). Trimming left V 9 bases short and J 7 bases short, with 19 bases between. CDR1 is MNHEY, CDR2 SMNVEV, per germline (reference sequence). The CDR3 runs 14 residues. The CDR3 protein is CASQGHLESNIQYF. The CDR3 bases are TGTGCCAGTCAGGGACACTTGGAGAGTAACATTCAGTACTTC.

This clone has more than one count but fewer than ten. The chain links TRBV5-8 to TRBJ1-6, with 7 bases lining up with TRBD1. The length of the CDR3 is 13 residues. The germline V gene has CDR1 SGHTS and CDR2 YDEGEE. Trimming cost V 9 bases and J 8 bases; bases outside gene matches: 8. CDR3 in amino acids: CATHRDRDSPLHF. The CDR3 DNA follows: TGTGCCACCCACCGGGACAGAGATTCACCCCTCCACTTT.

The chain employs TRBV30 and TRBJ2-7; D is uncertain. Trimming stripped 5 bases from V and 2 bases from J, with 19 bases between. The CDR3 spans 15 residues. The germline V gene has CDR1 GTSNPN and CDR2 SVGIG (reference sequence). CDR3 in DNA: TGTGCCTGGTCCGACCCCCGGGCGTTGGCCTACGAGCAGTACTTC. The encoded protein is CAWSDPRALAYEQYF.

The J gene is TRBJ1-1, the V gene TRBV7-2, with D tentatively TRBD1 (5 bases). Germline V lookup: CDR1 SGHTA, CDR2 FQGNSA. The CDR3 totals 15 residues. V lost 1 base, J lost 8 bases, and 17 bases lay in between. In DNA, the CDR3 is TGTGCCAGCAGCTTAGAGGTTTGGCAGGGCAGCGAAGCTTTCTTT. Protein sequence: CASSLEVWQGSEAFF.

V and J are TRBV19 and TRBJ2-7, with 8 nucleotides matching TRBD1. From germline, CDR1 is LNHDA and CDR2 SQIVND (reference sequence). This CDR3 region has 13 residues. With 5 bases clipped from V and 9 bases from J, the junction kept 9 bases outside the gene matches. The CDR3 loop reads CASSAPGQVAQYF. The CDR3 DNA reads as TGTGCCAGTAGTGCCCCGGGACAGGTCGCGCAGTACTTC.

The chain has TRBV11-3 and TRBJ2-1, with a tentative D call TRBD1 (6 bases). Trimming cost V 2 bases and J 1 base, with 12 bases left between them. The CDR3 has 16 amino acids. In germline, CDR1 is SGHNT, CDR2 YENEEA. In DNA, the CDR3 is TGTGCCAGCAGCTTAAGGCACAGGGATTCCTACAATGAGCAGTTCTTC. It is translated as CASSLRHRDSYNEQFF.

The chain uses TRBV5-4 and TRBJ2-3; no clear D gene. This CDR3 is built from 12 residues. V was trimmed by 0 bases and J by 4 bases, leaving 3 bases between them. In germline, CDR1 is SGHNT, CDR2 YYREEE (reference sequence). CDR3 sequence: CASSLVADTQYF. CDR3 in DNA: TGTGCCAGCAGCTTGGTTGCAGATACGCAGTATTTT.

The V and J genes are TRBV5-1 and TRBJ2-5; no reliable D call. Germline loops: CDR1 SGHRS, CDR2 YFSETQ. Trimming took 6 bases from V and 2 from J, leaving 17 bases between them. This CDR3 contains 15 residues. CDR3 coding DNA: TGCGCCAGCACCCTCAGCCTGGGCGCACAAGAGACCCAGTACTTC. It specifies CASTLSLGAQETQYF. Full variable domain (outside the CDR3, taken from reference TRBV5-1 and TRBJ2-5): KAGVTQTPRYLIKTRGQQVTLSCSPISGHRSVSWYQQTPGQGLQFLFEYFSETQRNKGNFPGRFSGRQFSNSRSEMNVSTLELGDSALYLCASTLSLGAQETQYFGPGTRLLVL.

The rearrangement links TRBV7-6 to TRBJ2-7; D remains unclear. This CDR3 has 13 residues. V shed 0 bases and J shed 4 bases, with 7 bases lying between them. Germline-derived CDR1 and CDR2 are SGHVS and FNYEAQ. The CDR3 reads CASSLAHTYEQYF. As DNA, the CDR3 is TGTGCCAGCAGCTTAGCGCACACGTACGAGCAGTACTTC.

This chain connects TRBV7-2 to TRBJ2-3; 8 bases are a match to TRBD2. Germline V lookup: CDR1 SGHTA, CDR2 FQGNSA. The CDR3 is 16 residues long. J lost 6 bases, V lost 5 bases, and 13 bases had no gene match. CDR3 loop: CASSPGLAPPLDTQYF. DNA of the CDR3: TGTGCCAGCAGCCCAGGACTAGCTCCCCCGTTGGATACGCAGTATTTT.

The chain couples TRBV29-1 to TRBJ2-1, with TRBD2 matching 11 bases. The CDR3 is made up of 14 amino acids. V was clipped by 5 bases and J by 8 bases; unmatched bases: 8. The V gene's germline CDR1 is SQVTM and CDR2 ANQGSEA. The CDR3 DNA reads TGCAGCGTTAATAGCGGGGGGGCTGGCTATGAGCAGTTCTTC. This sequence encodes CSVNSGGAGYEQFF.

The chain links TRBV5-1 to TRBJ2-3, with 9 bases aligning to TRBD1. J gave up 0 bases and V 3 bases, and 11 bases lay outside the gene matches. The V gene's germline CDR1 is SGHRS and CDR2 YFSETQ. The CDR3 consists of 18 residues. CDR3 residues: CASSSPLSGTGSTDTQYF. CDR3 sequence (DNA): TGCGCCAGCAGCTCCCCCCTCTCCGGGACAGGGAGCACAGATACGCAGTATTTT.

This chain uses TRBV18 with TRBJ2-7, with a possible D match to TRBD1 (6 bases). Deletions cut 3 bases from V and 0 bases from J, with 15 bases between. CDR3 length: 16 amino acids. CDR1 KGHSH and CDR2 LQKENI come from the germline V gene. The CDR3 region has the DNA TGTGCCAGCTCACCCGGAGGCGGACAGTCCTCCTACGAGCAGTACTTC. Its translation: CASSPGGGQSSYEQYF. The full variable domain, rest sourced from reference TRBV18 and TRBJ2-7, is NAGVMQNPRHLVRRRGQEARLRCSPMKGHSHVYWYRQLPEEGLKFMVYLQKENIIDESGMPKERFSAEFPKEGPSILRIQQVVRGDSAAYFCASSPGGGQSSYEQYFGPGTRLTVT.

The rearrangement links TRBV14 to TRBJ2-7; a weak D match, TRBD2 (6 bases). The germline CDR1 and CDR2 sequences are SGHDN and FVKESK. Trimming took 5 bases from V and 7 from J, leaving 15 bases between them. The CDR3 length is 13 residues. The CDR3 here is CASSGGFTGEQYF. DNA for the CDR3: TGTGCCAGCAGCGGGGGGTTCACGGGAGAGCAGTACTTC.

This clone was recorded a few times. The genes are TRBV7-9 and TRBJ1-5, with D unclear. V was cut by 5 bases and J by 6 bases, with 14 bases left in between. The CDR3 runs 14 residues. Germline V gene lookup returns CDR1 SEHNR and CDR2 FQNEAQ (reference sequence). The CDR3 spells CASSPDPTGQPQHF. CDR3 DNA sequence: TGTGCCAGCAGCCCCGACCCGACGGGTCAGCCCCAGCATTTT.

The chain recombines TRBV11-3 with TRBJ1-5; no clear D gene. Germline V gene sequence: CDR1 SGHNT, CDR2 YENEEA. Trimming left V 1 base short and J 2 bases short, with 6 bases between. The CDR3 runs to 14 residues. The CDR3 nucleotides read TGTGCCAGCAGCTTAGTTGGGGGCAATCAGCCCCAGCATTTT. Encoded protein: CASSLVGGNQPQHF.

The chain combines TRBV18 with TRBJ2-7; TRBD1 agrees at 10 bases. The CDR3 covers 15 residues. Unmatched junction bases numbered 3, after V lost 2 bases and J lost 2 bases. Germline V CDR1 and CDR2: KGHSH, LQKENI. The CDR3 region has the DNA TGTGCCAGCTCACCATTGACAGGGGGCGCCTACGAGCAGTACTTC. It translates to CASSPLTGGAYEQYF. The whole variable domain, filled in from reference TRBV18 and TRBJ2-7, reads NAGVMQNPRHLVRRRGQEARLRCSPMKGHSHVYWYRQLPEEGLKFMVYLQKENIIDESGMPKERFSAEFPKEGPSILRIQQVVRGDSAAYFCASSPLTGGAYEQYFGPGTRLTVT.

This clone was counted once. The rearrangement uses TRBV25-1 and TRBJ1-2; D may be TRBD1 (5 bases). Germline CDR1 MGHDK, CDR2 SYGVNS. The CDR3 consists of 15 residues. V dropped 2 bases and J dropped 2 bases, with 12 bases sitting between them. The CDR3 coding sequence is TGTGCCAGCAGTGAACCGGACCCAGGGAACTATGGCTACACCTTC. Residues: CASSEPDPGNYGYTF.

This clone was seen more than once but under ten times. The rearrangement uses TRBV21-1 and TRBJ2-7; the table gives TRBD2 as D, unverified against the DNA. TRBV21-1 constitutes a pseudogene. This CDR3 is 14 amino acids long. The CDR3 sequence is CASSKGGRTYEQYF. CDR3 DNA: TGTGCCAGCAGCAAAGGAGGGAGGACCTACGAGCAGTACTTC.